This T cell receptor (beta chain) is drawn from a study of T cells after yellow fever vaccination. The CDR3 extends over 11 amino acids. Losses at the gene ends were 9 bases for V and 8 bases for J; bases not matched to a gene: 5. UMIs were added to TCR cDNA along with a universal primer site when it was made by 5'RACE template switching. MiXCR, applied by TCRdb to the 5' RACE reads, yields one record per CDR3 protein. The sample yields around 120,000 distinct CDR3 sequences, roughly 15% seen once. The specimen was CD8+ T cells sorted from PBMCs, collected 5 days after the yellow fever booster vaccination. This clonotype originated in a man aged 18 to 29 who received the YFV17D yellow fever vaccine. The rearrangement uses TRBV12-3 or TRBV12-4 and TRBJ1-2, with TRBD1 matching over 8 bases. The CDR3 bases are TGTGCCAGTGCAGGGGGCAACGGCTACACCTTC. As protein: CASAGGNGYTF.